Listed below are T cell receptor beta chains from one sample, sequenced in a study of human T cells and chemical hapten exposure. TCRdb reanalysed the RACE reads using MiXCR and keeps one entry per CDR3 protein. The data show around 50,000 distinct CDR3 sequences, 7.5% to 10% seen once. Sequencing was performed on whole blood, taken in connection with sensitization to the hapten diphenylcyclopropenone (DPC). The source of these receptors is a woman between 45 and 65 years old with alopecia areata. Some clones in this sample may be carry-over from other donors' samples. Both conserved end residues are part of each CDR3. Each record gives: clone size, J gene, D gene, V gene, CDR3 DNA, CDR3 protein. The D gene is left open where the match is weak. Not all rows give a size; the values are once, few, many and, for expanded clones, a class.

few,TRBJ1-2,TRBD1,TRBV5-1,TGCGCCAGCAGCGGCCGGGACAGCTACTATGGCTACACCTTC,CASSGRDSYYGYTF
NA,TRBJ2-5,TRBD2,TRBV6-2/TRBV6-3,TGTGCCAGCAGCCGGGGACTAGAGGGGGAGACCCAGTACTTC,CASSRGLEGETQYF
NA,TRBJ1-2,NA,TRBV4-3,TGCGCCAGCAGCCAAGATACCCCCTCGGGTGACTATAACTATGGCTACACCTTC,CASSQDTPSGDYNYGYTF
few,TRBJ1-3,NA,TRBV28,TGTGCCAGCAGTCGGACCAACTCTGGAAACACCATATATTTT,CASSRTNSGNTIYF
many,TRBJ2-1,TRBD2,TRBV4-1,TGCGCCAGCAGCCAGAGGACTAGCGGGAGGGGCAGTGAGCAGTTCTTC,CASSQRTSGRGSEQFF
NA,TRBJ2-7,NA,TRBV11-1,TGTGCCAGCAGCACCAACCCTGACGAACCCTACGAGCAGTACTTC,CASSTNPDEPYEQYF
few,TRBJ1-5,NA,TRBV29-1,TGCAGCGTCGGGGACTCTAGGCAGCCCCAGCATTTT,CSVGDSRQPQHF
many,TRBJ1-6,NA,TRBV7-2,TGTGCCAGCAGCGAAGCAAGCTATAATTCACCCCTCCACTTT,CASSEASYNSPLHF
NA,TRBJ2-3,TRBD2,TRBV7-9,TGTGCCAGCAGCTTAGTGGGCGGGGGAACAGATACGCAGTATTTT,CASSLVGGGTDTQYF
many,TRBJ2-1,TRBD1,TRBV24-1,TGTGCCACCAGTGATAAGCTCCGGACAGGGAGTTTGAATGAGCAGTTCTTC,CATSDKLRTGSLNEQFF
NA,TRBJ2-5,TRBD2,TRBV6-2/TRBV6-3,TGTGCCAGCAGCGATAGACTAGCGGGATCCCAGCGGCCGTACTTC,CASSDRLAGSQRPYF
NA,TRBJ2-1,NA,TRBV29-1,TGCAGCGTTGAAAACGGGTGGGAGTTCTTC,CSVENGWEFF
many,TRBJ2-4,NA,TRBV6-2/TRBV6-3,TGTGCCAGCAGTTACTCGCTAGAAGTTCAGTACTTC,CASSYSLEVQYF
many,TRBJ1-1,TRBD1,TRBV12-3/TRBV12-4,TGTGCCAGCAGTTTGATACAGGGGTACACTGAAGCTTTCTTT,CASSLIQGYTEAFF
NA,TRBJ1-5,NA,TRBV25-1,TGTGCCAGCAGCCTGGGGCAACAGCCCCAGCATTTT,CASSLGQQPQHF
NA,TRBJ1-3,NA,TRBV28,TGTGCCAGCAACACAGGGTACGGGCTTGGAAACACCATATATTTT,CASNTGYGLGNTIYF
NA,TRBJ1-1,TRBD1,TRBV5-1,TGCGCCAGCAGCCACCGGACAGGCCACACTGAAGCTTTCTTT,CASSHRTGHTEAFF
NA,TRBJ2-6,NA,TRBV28,TGTGCCAGCAGTTTTTGGGACAAAGGAAGTGGTGGGGCCAACGTCCTGACTTTC,CASSFWDKGSGGANVLTF
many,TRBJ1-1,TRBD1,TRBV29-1,TGCAGCGCCGAGACAGGGGTGACCTCTGAAGCTTTCTTT,CSAETGVTSEAFF
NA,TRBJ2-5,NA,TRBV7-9,TGTGCCAGCAGCTTAGGCAGGGTATCGCAAGAGACCCAGTACTTC,CASSLGRVSQETQYF
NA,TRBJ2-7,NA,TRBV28,TGTGCCAGCAGACGAGGAGATTACGAGCAGTACTTC,CASRRGDYEQYF
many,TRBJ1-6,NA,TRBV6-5,TGTGCCAGCAGCCGTCCGATACAGCCCTCTAATTCACCCCTCCACTTT,CASSRPIQPSNSPLHF
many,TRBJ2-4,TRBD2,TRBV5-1,TGCGCCAGCAGCCCAGGGACTAGGAAAAACATTCAGTACTTC,CASSPGTRKNIQYF
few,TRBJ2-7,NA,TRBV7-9,TGTGCCAGCAGCTCCCCAGGGTGGGGGTTAGAGCAGTACTTC,CASSSPGWGLEQYF
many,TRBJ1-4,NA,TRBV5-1,TGCGCCAGCAGCTTGGAGGGAAGTAATGAAAAACTGTTTTTT,CASSLEGSNEKLFF
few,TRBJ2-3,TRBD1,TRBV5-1,TGCGCCAGCAGCTCCGGACAGGCGTACACAGATACGCAGTATTTT,CASSSGQAYTDTQYF
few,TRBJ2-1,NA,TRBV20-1,TGCAGTGCTAGAGTCGGGGTTCGCAATGAGCAGTTCTTC,CSARVGVRNEQFF
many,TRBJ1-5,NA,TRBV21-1,TGTGCCAGCACCAACATGGGAGTCCAGCCCCAGCATTTT,CASTNMGVQPQHF
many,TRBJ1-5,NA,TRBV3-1,TGTGCCAGCAGTCCGATGGGGGGAGGAGGGCAGCCCCAGCATTTT,CASSPMGGGGQPQHF
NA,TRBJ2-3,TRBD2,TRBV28,TGTGCCGGCAGTTCCGATCGACTAGCGGGGGGTCCGGGCACAGATACGCAGTATTTT,CAGSSDRLAGGPGTDTQYF
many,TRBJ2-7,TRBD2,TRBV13,TGTGCCAGCAGCTCCAACGGGGGGATTTCCTACGAGCAGTACTTC,CASSSNGGISYEQYF
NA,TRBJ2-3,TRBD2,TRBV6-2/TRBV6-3,TGTGCCAGCAGTTACCCATCGGGGGGGCCCCAGTATTTT,CASSYPSGGPQYF
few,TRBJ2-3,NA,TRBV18,TGTGCCAGCTCAAGGACCAGCACAGATACGCAGTATTTT,CASSRTSTDTQYF
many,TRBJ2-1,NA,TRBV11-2,TGTGCCAGCAGAGGGATACGGAGGCGGGACAATGAGCAGTTCTTC,CASRGIRRRDNEQFF
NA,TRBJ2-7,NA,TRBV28,TGTGCCAGCAGTTTGAGTTCCCCCTACGAGCAGTACTTC,CASSLSSPYEQYF
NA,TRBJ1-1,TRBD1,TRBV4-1,TGCGCCAGCAGCCACGCCCCGGGACAGATGAACACTGAAGCTTTCTTT,CASSHAPGQMNTEAFF
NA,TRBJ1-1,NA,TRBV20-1,TGCAGTGCTAGTTTCCGGGCCTGGGGGGACACTGAAGCTTTCTTT,CSASFRAWGDTEAFF
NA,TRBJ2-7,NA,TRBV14,TGTGCCAGCAGCCAAGCCGGGATCGAGCAGTACTTC,CASSQAGIEQYF
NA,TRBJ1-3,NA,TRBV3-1,TGTGCCAGCAGCCAAAGCCTAACCGCGGACTCTGGAAACACCATATATTTT,CASSQSLTADSGNTIYF
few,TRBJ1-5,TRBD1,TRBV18,TGTGCCAGCTCACCCCCGGCACAGGGGAACAATCAGCCCCAGCATTTT,CASSPPAQGNNQPQHF
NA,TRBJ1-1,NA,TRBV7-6,TGTGCCAGCAGCTTAGAGGCCCGTACGGGCGGCACTGAAGCTTTCTTT,CASSLEARTGGTEAFF
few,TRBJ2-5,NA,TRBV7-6,TGTGCCAGCAGCTCGGAGGGTGTTAAGCAAGAGACCCAGTACTTC,CASSSEGVKQETQYF